Below are 9 T cell receptor beta chains sequenced from a single sample in a study of T cell repertoires in aging, cancer and after chemotherapy. TCR beta rearrangements were amplified from peripheral blood genomic DNA. Rearranged V-D-J TRB sequences were amplified with a mixed TRB-A/B primer pool. MiXCR, applied by TCRdb to the multiplex PCR reads, yields one record per CDR3 protein. The table lists about 9,000 distinct CDR3 sequences, about 32% of them singletons. The sequenced material came from blood. These receptors all come from a human donor in good health.

J is TRBJ2-7 and V is TRBV19, with D possibly TRBD2 on 6 matching bases. This CDR3 region has 15 residues. Trimming shortened V by 4 bases and J by 6 bases, and 19 bases separated the two germline ends. Germline CDR1 and CDR2: LNHDA and SQIVND (reference sequence). The CDR3 sequence is CASSTSGGSSGEQYF. DNA of the CDR3: TGTGCCAGTAGTACCTCCGGGGGTTCCTCGGGCGAGCAGTACTTC.

Only a few counts were recorded for this clonotype. V usage is TRBV24-1 and J usage is TRBJ2-2; D tentatively fits TRBD1 or TRBD2 (5 bases each). The germline V gene encodes CDR1 KGHDR and CDR2 SFDVKD. Trimming took off 9 bases at V and 0 bases at J, with 10 bases between the two ends. This CDR3 has 14 amino acids. CDR3 bases: TGTGCCACCTCCCTGGGGGCGAACACCGGGGAGCTGTTTTTT. It codes for CATSLGANTGELFF.

In its sample, this clonotype ranks as medium-sized. The chain links TRBV6-1 to TRBJ1-6; weak D call: TRBD1 (6 bases). The CDR3 contains 15 residues. Per the germline V gene, CDR1 is MNHNS and CDR2 is SASEGT. Trimming left V 5 bases short and J 7 bases short, with 15 bases between. The CDR3: CASSSQGWRNSPLHF. The CDR3 DNA follows: TGTGCCAGCAGTAGCCAGGGGTGGAGAAATTCACCCCTCCACTTT.

This sequence joins TRBV6-5 and TRBJ1-4; D gene ambiguous. This CDR3 has 13 amino acids. Trimming removed 5 bases from V and 4 bases from J, with 8 bases in between. The germline V gene encodes CDR1 MNHEY and CDR2 SVGAGI. The CDR3 sequence: CASSSTLNEKLFF. The CDR3 DNA reads as TGTGCCAGCAGTAGTACGCTTAATGAAAAACTGTTTTTT.

The V call is TRBV28, the J call TRBJ2-6, with D perhaps given as TRBD1 or TRBD2 (6 bases each). CDR1 is MDHEN, CDR2 SYDVKM, per germline. V dropped 2 bases and J dropped 4 bases, with 12 bases sitting between them. CDR3 length: 16 residues. The CDR3 reads CASSLTWGAGANVLTF. The CDR3 nucleotides read TGTGCCAGCAGTTTAACGTGGGGGGCCGGGGCCAACGTCCTGACTTTC.

By proportion, this clonotype is medium-sized. This chain links TRBV11-1 with TRBJ2-1; D is ambiguous. This CDR3 comprises 14 residues. Per the germline V gene, CDR1 is SGHAT and CDR2 is FQDESV (reference sequence). The V and J ends lost 3 bases and 6 bases respectively, with 12 bases between them. CDR3 protein: CASSFKGSGNEQFF. As DNA, the CDR3 is TGTGCCAGCAGCTTCAAGGGAAGTGGCAATGAGCAGTTCTTC.

In DNA, the CDR3 is TGTGCCAGCAGCCCCGATGGGACCGGGGAGCTGTTTTTT. Amino acids: CASSPDGTGELFF. The J gene is TRBJ2-2, the V gene TRBV12-3 or TRBV12-4, with unresolved D. Between the trimmed V and J ends, which lost 6 bases and 5 bases, there was a span of 10 bases. The CDR3 covers 13 residues.

On this clonotype: A junction end diverges from the germline sequence, so it may reflect a read error. The chain is built from TRBV4-3 and TRBJ2-5; 10 nucleotides agree with TRBD2. The length of the CDR3 is 15 residues. From germline, CDR1 is LGHNA and CDR2 YSLEER. CDR3 in DNA: TGTGCCAGCAGCCAGGAAGCGGGGGGGGCGGAGACCCAGTACTTC. This codes for CASSQEAGGAETQYF.

The CDR3 DNA sequence: TGTGCCACCAGCCCCCGCGCGAACACCGGGGAGCTGTTTTTT. Protein product: CATSPRANTGELFF. The chain employs TRBV24-1 and TRBJ2-2; D gene unclear. Per the germline V gene, CDR1 is KGHDR and CDR2 is SFDVKD. The CDR3 is made up of 14 amino acids. The V end lost 7 bases, the J end lost 0 bases, and 8 bases lay between the germline ends.